These T cell receptor beta chains were read from a single sample in a study of T cell responses to AZD1222 COVID-19 vaccine. Repertoires were generated with immunoSEQ multiplex PCR, while TCRdb's copy carries only in-frame clones and drops some. This sample has more than 100,000 clones, with around 92% found just once. Sequencing was performed on peripheral blood, taken on day 0 of AZD1222 vaccination. All receptors derive from an adult in good health. CDR3s include the opening cysteine and the closing phenylalanine or tryptophan. Fields, in order: D gene, V gene, clone size, J gene, CDR3 protein, CDR3 DNA. D genes are given only for firm matches. Only some rows state a clone size, as once, few, many or a class for expanded clones.

TRBD1	TRBV4-3	few	TRBJ2-6	CASSQGTGSGANVLTF	TGCGCCAGCAGCCAAGGGACAGGGTCTGGGGCCAACGTCCTGACTTTC
NA	TRBV4-1	NA	TRBJ1-1	CASSQEQANTEAFF	TGCGCCAGCAGCCAAGAACAAGCGAACACTGAAGCTTTCTTT
NA	TRBV4-3	NA	TRBJ1-2	CASSQEGETSYGYTF	TGCGCCAGCAGCCAAGAAGGGGAAACTAGCTATGGCTACACCTTC
NA	TRBV19	NA	TRBJ1-4	CASSLGFRATNEKLFF	TGTGCCAGTAGTTTAGGCTTCCGGGCAACTAATGAAAAACTGTTTTTT
NA	TRBV6-1	NA	TRBJ1-2	CASSERQTFNYGYTF	TGTGCCAGCAGTGAAAGACAGACTTTTAACTATGGCTACACCTTC
TRBD2	TRBV28	NA	TRBJ2-3	CAVSATETSGSHTQYF	TGTGCCGTAAGCGCCACCGAGACTAGCGGGAGTCATACGCAGTATTTT
NA	TRBV27	NA	TRBJ2-6	CASSFATLGSGANVLTF	TGTGCCAGCAGTTTCGCCACCCTGGGTTCTGGGGCCAACGTCCTGACTTTC
TRBD1	TRBV9	NA	TRBJ2-2	CASSLGTGSTGELFF	TGTGCCAGTTCACTCGGGACAGGATCCACCGGGGAGCTGTTTTTT
NA	TRBV5-8	NA	TRBJ2-3	CASSGGRSTDTQYF	TGTGCCAGCTCTGGGGGCCGGAGCACAGATACGCAGTATTTT
TRBD2	TRBV7-6	NA	TRBJ2-3	CASSLGRGVTDTQYF	TGTGCCAGCAGCTTAGGGCGGGGGGTCACAGATACGCAGTATTTT
NA	TRBV5-6	NA	TRBJ2-1	CASSLGGISYNEQFF	TGTGCCAGCAGCTTGGGTGGGATCTCCTACAATGAGCAGTTCTTC